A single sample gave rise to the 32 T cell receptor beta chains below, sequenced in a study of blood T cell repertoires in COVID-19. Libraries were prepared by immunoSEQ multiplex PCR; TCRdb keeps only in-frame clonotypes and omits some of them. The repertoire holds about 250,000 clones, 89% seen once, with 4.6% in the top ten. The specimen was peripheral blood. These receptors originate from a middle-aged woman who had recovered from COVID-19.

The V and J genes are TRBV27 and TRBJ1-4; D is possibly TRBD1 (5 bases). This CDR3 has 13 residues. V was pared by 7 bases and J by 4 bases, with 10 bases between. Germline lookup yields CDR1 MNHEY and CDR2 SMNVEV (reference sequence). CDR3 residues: CASKTAINEKLFF. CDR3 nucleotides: TGTGCCAGCAAGACAGCAATTAATGAAAAACTGTTTTTT.

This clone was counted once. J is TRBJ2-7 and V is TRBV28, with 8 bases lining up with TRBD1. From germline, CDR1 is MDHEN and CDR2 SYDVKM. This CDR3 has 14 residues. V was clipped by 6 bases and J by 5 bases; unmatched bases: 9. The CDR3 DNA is TGTGCCAGCAGCGCCCTCGACAGGGGCCACGAGCAGTACTTC. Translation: CASSALDRGHEQYF.

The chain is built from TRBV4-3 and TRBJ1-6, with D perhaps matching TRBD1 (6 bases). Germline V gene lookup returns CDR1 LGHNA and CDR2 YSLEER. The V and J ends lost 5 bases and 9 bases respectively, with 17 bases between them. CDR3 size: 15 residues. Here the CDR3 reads CASSTLDAGVSPLHF. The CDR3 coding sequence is TGCGCCAGCAGCACCCTAGACGCAGGGGTTTCACCCCTCCACTTT.

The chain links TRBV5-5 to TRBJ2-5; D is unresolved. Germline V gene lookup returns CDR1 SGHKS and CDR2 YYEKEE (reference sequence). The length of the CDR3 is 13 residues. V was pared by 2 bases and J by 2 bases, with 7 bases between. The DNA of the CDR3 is TGTGCCAGCAGCTTTGCCGGGCAAGAGACCCAGTACTTC. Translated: CASSFAGQETQYF.

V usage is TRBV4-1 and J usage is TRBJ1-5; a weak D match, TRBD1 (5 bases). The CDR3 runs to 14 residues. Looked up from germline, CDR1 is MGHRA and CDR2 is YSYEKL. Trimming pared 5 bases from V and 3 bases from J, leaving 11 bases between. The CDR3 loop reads CASSFRQTNQPQHF. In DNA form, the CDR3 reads TGCGCCAGCAGCTTTAGACAGACCAATCAGCCCCAGCATTTT.

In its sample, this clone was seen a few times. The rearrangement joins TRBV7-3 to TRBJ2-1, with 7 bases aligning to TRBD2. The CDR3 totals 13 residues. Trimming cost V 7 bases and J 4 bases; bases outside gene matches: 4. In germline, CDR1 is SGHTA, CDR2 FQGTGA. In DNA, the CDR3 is TGTGCCAGCACAAGCGGGGAATACAATGAGCAGTTCTTC. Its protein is CASTSGEYNEQFF.

This CDR3 reads CASSLGEGYYGYTF. CDR3 coding DNA: TGCGCCAGCAGCTTGGGAGAGGGTTACTATGGCTACACCTTC. The V and J genes are TRBV5-1 and TRBJ1-2; D unresolved. The V gene lost 0 bases and the J gene lost 3 bases, with 9 bases spanning the gap. This CDR3 has 14 amino acids. Germline V gives CDR1 SGHRS, CDR2 YFSETQ.

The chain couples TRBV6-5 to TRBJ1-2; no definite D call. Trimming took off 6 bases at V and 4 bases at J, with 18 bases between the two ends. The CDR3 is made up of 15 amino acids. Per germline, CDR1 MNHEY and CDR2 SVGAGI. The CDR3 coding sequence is TGTGCCAGCAGGAGACAACTTTCGTCCGCCTATGGCTACACCTTC. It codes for CASRRQLSSAYGYTF.

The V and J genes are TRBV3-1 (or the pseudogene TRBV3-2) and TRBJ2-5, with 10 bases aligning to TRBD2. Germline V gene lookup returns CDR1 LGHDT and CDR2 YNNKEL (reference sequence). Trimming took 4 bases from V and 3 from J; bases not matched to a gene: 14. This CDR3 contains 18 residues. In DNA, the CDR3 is TGTGCCAGCAGCCGAATACAGATGGGGCTAGCGGGGGAAGAGACCCAGTACTTC. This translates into CASSRIQMGLAGEETQYF.

The CDR3 DNA reads as TGTGCCAGCAGCGTAGGATCTAGCGGGAGCGTATATGAGCAGTTCTTC. Encoded protein: CASSVGSSGSVYEQFF. The chain joins TRBV9 to TRBJ2-1; TRBD2 matches 10 bases. The junction had 8 bases not matched to a gene; V was cut back by 0 bases and J by 8 bases. This CDR3 has 16 residues. Germline values: CDR1 SGDLS, CDR2 YYNGEE.

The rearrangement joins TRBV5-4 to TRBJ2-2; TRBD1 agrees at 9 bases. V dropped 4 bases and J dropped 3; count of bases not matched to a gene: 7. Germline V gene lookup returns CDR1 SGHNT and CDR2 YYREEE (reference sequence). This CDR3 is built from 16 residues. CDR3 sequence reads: CASSPQTGGHTGELFF. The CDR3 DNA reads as TGTGCCAGCAGCCCCCAGACAGGGGGGCACACCGGGGAGCTGTTTTTT. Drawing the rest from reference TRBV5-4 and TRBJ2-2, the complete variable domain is ETGVTQSPTHLIKTRGQQVTLRCSSQSGHNTVSWYQQALGQGPQFIFQYYREEENGRGNFPPRFSGLQFPNYSSELNVNALELDDSALYLCASSPQTGGHTGELFFGEGSRLTVL.

The DNA for the CDR3 is TGTGCCAGCAGTTGGTCCGCAGGGGTAGAGACCCAGTACTTC. This encodes CASSWSAGVETQYF. The chain couples TRBV27 to TRBJ2-5; D perhaps matches TRBD1 (6 bases). The CDR3 has 14 amino acids. Germline-derived CDR1 and CDR2 are MNHEY and SMNVEV (reference sequence). V was shortened by 4 bases and J by 4 bases, with 13 bases between the two germline ends.

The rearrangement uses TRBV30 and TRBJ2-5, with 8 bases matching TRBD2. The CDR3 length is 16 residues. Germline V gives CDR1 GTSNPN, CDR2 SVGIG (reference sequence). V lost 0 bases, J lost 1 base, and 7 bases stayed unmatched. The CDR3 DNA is TGTGCCTGGAGTGTACGCGGCGGGGGGCGCCAAGAGACCCAGTACTTC. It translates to CAWSVRGGGRQETQYF.

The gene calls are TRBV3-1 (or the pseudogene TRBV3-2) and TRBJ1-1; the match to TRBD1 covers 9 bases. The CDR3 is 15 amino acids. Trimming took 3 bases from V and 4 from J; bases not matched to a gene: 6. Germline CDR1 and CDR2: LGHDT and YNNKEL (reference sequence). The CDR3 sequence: CASSQGQGLTTEAFF. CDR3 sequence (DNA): TGTGCCAGCAGCCAGGGACAGGGATTGACCACTGAAGCTTTCTTT.

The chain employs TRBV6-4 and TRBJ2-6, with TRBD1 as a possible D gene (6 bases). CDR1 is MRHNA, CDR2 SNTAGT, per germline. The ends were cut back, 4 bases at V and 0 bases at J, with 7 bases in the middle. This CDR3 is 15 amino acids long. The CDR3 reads CASSARGSGANVLTF. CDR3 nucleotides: TGTGCCAGCAGTGCCAGGGGCTCTGGGGCCAACGTCCTGACTTTC.

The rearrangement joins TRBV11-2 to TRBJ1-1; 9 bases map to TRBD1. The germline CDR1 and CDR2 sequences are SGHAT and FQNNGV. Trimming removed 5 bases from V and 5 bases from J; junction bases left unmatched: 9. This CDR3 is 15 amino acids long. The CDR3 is CASSTYRGLLTEAFF. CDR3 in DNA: TGTGCCAGCAGCACATACAGGGGGCTATTAACTGAAGCTTTCTTT.

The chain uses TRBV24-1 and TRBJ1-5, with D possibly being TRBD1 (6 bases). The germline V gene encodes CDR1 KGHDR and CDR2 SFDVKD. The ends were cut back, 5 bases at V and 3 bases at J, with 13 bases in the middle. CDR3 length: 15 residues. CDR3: CATSGGQTLNQPQHF. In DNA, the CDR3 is TGTGCCACCAGTGGAGGACAGACTCTCAATCAGCCCCAGCATTTT.

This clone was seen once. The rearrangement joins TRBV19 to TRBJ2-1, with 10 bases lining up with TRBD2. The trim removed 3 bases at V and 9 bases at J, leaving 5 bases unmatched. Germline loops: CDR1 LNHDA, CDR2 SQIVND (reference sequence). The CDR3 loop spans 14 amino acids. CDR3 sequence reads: CASSIETSGREQFF. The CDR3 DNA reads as TGTGCCAGTAGTATTGAGACTAGCGGGCGTGAGCAGTTCTTC.

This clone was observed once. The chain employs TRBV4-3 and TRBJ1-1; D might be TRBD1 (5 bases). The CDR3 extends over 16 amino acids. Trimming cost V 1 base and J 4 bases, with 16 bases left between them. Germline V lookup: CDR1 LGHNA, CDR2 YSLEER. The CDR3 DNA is TGCGCCAGCAGCCAAGGTATTTGGGGGGGGAGCACTGAAGCTTTCTTT. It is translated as CASSQGIWGGSTEAFF.

The CDR3 is CASSLDQRSRAFF. Here the CDR3 DNA reads TGTGCCAGCAGCTTAGATCAACGGTCTAGGGCTTTCTTT. The chain employs TRBV11-2 and TRBJ1-1; D is uncertain. Germline V gene sequence: CDR1 SGHAT, CDR2 FQNNGV. V was trimmed by 0 bases and J by 11 bases, leaving 13 bases between them. CDR3 size: 13 residues.

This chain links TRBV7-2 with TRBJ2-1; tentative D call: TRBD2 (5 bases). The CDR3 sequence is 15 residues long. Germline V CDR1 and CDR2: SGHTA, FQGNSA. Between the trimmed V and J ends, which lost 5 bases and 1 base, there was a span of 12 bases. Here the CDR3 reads CASSVIRGSYNEQFF. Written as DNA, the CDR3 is TGTGCCAGCAGCGTGATCCGGGGTTCCTACAATGAGCAGTTCTTC.

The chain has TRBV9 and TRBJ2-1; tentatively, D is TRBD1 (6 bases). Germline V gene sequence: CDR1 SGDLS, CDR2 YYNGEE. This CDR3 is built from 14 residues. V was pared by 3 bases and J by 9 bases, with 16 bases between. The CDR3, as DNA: TGTGCCAGCAGCGGCCGCACAGGGAACCCTGAGCAGTTCTTC. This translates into CASSGRTGNPEQFF.

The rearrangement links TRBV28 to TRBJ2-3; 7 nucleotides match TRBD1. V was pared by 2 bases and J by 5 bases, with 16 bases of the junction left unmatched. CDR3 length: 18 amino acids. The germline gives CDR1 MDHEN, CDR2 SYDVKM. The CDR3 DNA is TGTGCCAGCAGTTTAGATGACCCAGTGACAGGGACATTAGATACGCAGTATTTT. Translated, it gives CASSLDDPVTGTLDTQYF.

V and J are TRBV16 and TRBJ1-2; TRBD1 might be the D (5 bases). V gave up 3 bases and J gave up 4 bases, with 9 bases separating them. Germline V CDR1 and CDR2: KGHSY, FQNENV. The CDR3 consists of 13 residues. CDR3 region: CASSQGEGYGYTF. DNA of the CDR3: TGTGCCAGCAGCCAGGGGGAGGGCTATGGCTACACCTTC.

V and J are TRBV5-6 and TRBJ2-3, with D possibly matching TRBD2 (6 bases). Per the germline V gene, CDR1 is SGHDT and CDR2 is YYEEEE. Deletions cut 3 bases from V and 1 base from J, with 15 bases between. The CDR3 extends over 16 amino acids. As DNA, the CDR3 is TGTGCCAGCAGCTCTCGGGGGAGAAGTGGCACAGATACGCAGTATTTT. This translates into CASSSRGRSGTDTQYF.

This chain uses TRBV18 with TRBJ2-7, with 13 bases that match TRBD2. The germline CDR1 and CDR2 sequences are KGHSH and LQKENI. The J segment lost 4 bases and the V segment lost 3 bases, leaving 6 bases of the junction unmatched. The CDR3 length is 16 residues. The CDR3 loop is CASSPKLAGGPYEQYF. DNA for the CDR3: TGTGCCAGCTCACCGAAACTAGCGGGGGGGCCTTACGAGCAGTACTTC.

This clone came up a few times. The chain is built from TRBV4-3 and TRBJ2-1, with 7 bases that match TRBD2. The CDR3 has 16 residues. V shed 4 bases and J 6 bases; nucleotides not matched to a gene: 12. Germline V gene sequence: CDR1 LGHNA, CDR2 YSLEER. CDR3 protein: CASSRTMGLTSNEQFF. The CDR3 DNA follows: TGCGCCAGCAGCCGGACGATGGGACTAACGAGCAATGAGCAGTTCTTC.

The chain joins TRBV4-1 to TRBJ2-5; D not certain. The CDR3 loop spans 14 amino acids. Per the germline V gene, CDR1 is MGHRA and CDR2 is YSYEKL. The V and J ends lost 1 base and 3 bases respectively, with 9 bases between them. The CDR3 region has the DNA TGCGCCAGCAGCCAAGTGAACGGAGAAGAGACCCAGTACTTC. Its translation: CASSQVNGEETQYF.

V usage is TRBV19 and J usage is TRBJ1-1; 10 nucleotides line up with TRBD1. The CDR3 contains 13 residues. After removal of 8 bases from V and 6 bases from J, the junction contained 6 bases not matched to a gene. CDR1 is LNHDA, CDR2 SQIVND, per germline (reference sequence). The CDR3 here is CASGGQGMPEAFF. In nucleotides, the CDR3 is TGTGCCAGTGGGGGACAGGGGATGCCTGAAGCTTTCTTT. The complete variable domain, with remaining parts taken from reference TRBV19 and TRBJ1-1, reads DGGITQSPKYLFRKEGQNVTLSCEQNLNHDAMYWYRQDPGQGLRLIYYSQIVNDFQKGDIAEGYSVSREKKESFPLTVTSAQKNPTAFYLCASGGQGMPEAFFGQGTRLTVV.

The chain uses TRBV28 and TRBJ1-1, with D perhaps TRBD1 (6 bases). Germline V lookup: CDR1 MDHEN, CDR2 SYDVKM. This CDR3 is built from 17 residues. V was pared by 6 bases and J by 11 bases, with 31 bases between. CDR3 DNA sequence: TGTGCCAGCAGCTCCGTTCACACCGGGACAAGGACGTCATCGGCTTTCTTT. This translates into CASSSVHTGTRTSSAFF.

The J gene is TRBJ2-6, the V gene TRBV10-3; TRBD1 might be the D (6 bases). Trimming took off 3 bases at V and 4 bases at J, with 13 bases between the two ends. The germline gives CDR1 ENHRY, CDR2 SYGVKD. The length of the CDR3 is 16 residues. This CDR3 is CAISDSGGTGANVLTF. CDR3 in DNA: TGTGCCATCAGTGATTCTGGGGGCACCGGGGCCAACGTCCTGACTTTC.

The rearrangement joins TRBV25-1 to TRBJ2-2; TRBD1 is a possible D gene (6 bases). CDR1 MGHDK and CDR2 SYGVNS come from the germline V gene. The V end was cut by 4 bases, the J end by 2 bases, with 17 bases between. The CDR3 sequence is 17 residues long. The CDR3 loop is CASSGSRDTLNTGELFF. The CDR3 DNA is TGTGCCAGCAGTGGCAGTCGGGACACTCTAAACACCGGGGAGCTGTTTTTT. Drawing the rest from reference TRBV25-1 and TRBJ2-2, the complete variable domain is EADIYQTPRYLVIGTGKKITLECSQTMGHDKMYWYQQDPGMELHLIHYSYGVNSTEKGDLSSESTVSRIRTEHFPLTLESARPSHTSQYLCASSGSRDTLNTGELFFGEGSRLTVL.